This T cell receptor (beta chain) was sequenced for a study of control samples from healthy donors and cancer patients. The CDR3 consists of 15 residues. The trim removed 6 bases at V and 8 bases at J, leaving 12 bases unmatched. CDR1 is MDHEN, CDR2 SYDVKM, per germline. The protocol was immunoSEQ multiplex PCR, while the TCRdb copy is restricted to in-frame clones and leaves out a portion. The profile shows approximately 63,000 clones, approximately 85% of them singletons. Sequencing was carried out using blood. The V call is TRBV28, the J call TRBJ1-4; 7 bases are shared with TRBD1. The sequence was obtained from a man aged 35-49 years in good health. CDR3 amino acids: CASSAPQGGGEKLFF. DNA of the CDR3: TGTGCCAGCAGCGCGCCCCAGGGGGGAGGGGAAAAACTGTTTTTT. Supplemented by reference TRBV28 and TRBJ1-4, the full variable domain reads DVKVTQSSRYLVKRTGEKVFLECVQDMDHENMFWYRQDPGLGLRLIYFSYDVKMKEKGDIPEGYSVSREKKERFSLILESASTNQTSMYLCASSAPQGGGEKLFFGSGTQLSVL.